The 26 T cell receptor beta chains listed next were all sequenced from one sample in a study of glioma-infiltrating T cells after dendritic cell vaccination. Time point of the sample: after dendritic cell vaccination, including at tumor progression/relapse. The protocol was immunoSEQ multiplex PCR, while the TCRdb copy is restricted to in-frame clones and leaves out a portion. This sample has fewer than 95,000 clones; 85% occur once, and the top ten carry 8.5%. The sample was blood, taken after dendritic cell vaccination. The receptors derive from a human donor with glioblastoma.

The rearrangement links TRBV28 to TRBJ2-7, with 13 bases matching TRBD2. V dropped 5 bases and J dropped 2; count of bases not matched to a gene: 6. Per the germline V gene, CDR1 is MDHEN and CDR2 is SYDVKM. The CDR3 runs 16 residues. The CDR3 reads CASSPPGTSGTYEQYF. The CDR3 DNA reads TGTGCCAGCAGTCCGCCCGGGACTAGCGGGACCTACGAGCAGTACTTC.

The V and J genes are TRBV13 and TRBJ1-3; D is unclear. Germline-derived CDR1 and CDR2 are PRHDT and FYEKMQ (reference sequence). The CDR3 is 15 residues long. V was cut by 1 base and J by 0 bases, with 7 bases left in between. The DNA for the CDR3 is TGTGCCAGCAGCTTAGATAGTAGCTCTGGAAACACCATATATTTT. Amino acid sequence: CASSLDSSSGNTIYF.

This clone appeared once. This sequence joins TRBV7-3 and TRBJ2-2; a weak D match, TRBD1 (6 bases). This CDR3 region has 16 residues. The V and J ends lost 1 base and 5 bases respectively, with 14 bases between them. Germline CDR1 and CDR2: SGHTA and FQGTGA. CDR3 protein: CASSLKGRGKTGELFF. In DNA, the CDR3 is TGTGCCAGCAGCTTAAAAGGCAGGGGCAAAACCGGGGAGCTGTTTTTT.

The rearrangement joins TRBV7-9 to TRBJ2-3; 7 bases align to TRBD2. Trimming cost V 2 bases and J 3 bases; bases outside gene matches: 2. CDR1 and CDR2 (germline): SEHNR, FQNEAQ (reference sequence). The CDR3 covers 14 residues. For the CDR3, the DNA is TGTGCCAGCAGCTTAAAGGGAGGGACAGATACGCAGTATTTT. Amino acid sequence: CASSLKGGTDTQYF.

The chain links TRBV6-4 to TRBJ2-1; 7 bases match TRBD1. Germline CDR1 MRHNA, CDR2 SNTAGT. The CDR3 totals 13 residues. The V and J ends lost 9 bases and 7 bases, in that order; junction bases with no gene match: 9. The CDR3 spells CASADRAGNEQFF. As DNA, the CDR3 is TGTGCCAGTGCCGACAGGGCAGGGAATGAGCAGTTCTTC.

The rearrangement links TRBV11-2 to TRBJ1-1; tentative D call: TRBD1 (5 bases). This CDR3 contains 14 residues. Trimming pared 5 bases from V and 2 bases from J, leaving 12 bases between. Germline V CDR1 and CDR2: SGHAT, FQNNGV. CDR3 sequence: CASSLAGSNTEAFF. In nucleotides, the CDR3 is TGTGCCAGCAGCCTTGCAGGGTCCAACACTGAAGCTTTCTTT.

The chain recombines TRBV6-6 with TRBJ2-1; the D is unclear. Looked up from germline, CDR1 is MNHNY and CDR2 is SVGAGI (reference sequence). Trimming cost V 6 bases and J 6 bases, with 3 bases left between them. This CDR3 has 10 residues. DNA for the CDR3: TGTGCCAGCAGGGCCAATGAGCAGTTCTTC. Amino acid sequence: CASRANEQFF.

This clone was detected only once. The DNA for the CDR3 is TGTGCCAGCAGCAAGACAGGGAACTATGGCTACACCTTC. Residues: CASSKTGNYGYTF. J is TRBJ1-2 and V is TRBV5-5; 7 bases agree with TRBD1. Germline V gene lookup returns CDR1 SGHKS and CDR2 YYEKEE (reference sequence). J gave up 2 bases and V 4 bases, and 2 bases lay outside the gene matches. This CDR3 comprises 13 residues.

Concerning this clone itself: Other nucleotide sequences from this sample produce the same CDR3. The chain recombines TRBV27 with TRBJ2-7, with 8 bases matching TRBD2. Germline V lookup: CDR1 MNHEY, CDR2 SMNVEV (reference sequence). This CDR3 has 13 residues. The ends lost 6 bases at V and 1 base at J; junction bases unmatched: 2. CDR3 DNA: TGTGCCAGCAGCCCGGGGGGGTCCTACGAGCAGTACTTC. It codes for CASSPGGSYEQYF.

The chain combines TRBV11-2 with TRBJ2-1, with D tentatively TRBD2 (6 bases). From germline, CDR1 is SGHAT and CDR2 FQNNGV. CDR3 length: 15 residues. V was cut by 1 base and J by 5 bases, with 12 bases left in between. The CDR3 DNA is TGTGCCAGCAGCTTAGTCGGGAGTTACAACAATGAGCAGTTCTTC. Its translation: CASSLVGSYNNEQFF.

The chain employs TRBV6-5 and TRBJ2-2; D perhaps matches TRBD2 (7 bases). V dropped 2 bases and J dropped 7 bases, with 11 bases sitting between them. The CDR3 length is 14 residues. Germline CDR1 MNHEY, CDR2 SVGAGI. The CDR3: CASSYEGGGGELFF. CDR3 in DNA: TGTGCCAGCAGTTACGAGGGAGGGGGCGGGGAGCTGTTTTTT.

This clone came up once. The chain recombines TRBV27 with TRBJ2-7; 9 positions agree with TRBD1. J lost 2 bases, V lost 6 bases, and 2 bases had no gene match. The CDR3 totals 13 residues. Germline values: CDR1 MNHEY, CDR2 SMNVEV (reference sequence). This chain's CDR3 is CASRQGAAYEQYF. DNA of the CDR3: TGTGCCAGCAGACAGGGGGCGGCCTACGAGCAGTACTTC.

DNA of the CDR3: TGCGCCAGCAGCCAACCCCCATCTACGGGGTATGAAAAACTGTTTTTT. This translates into CASSQPPSTGYEKLFF. This chain joins TRBV4-1 and TRBJ1-4; D uncertain. Trimming removed 2 bases at V and 6 bases at J, with 16 bases between. Germline assignment: CDR1 MGHRA and CDR2 YSYEKL. CDR3 size: 16 residues.

This rearrangement joins TRBV7-2 to TRBJ2-5; 8 bases are shared with TRBD2. The CDR3 contains 19 residues. CDR1 and CDR2 (germline): SGHTA, FQGNSA. V gave up 2 bases and J gave up 5 bases; unmatched junction bases: 19. The CDR3 DNA reads TGTGCCAGCAGCTTAATGGCGAGACAGCGGGGGATCGGTCTGGAGACCCAGTACTTC. Translated, it gives CASSLMARQRGIGLETQYF.

The gene calls are TRBV5-4 and TRBJ1-2, with 7 bases lining up with TRBD1. V lost 3 bases and J lost 4; bases outside the gene matches: 9. The CDR3 contains 15 residues. Germline CDR1 reads SGHNT; CDR2 reads YYREEE (reference sequence). The CDR3 loop is CASSSAVGQFYGYTF. CDR3 nucleotides: TGTGCCAGCAGCTCTGCCGTGGGACAGTTCTATGGCTACACCTTC.

This clone was picked up one time. The chain employs TRBV15 and TRBJ1-1; D remains unclear. Germline V gene lookup returns CDR1 LNHNV and CDR2 YYDKDF (reference sequence). The CDR3 loop spans 16 amino acids. V was pared by 1 base and J by 2 bases, with 14 bases between. CDR3 loop: CATSRGGVRVNTEAFF. The CDR3 DNA sequence: TGTGCCACCAGCAGAGGGGGTGTGAGGGTAAACACTGAAGCTTTCTTT.

This chain uses TRBV5-1 with TRBJ1-2; 8 bases fit TRBD1. The CDR3 totals 13 residues. With 8 bases clipped from V and 4 bases from J, the junction kept 7 bases outside the gene matches. Looked up from germline, CDR1 is SGHRS and CDR2 is YFSETQ. The CDR3 loop reads CASQQGEGYGYTF. The CDR3 DNA follows: TGCGCCAGTCAACAGGGGGAGGGCTATGGCTACACCTTC.

DNA of the CDR3: TGTGCCAGCAACAAGGGGGAGCTGAGCACAGATACGCAGTATTTT. Amino acids: CASNKGELSTDTQYF. The genes are TRBV7-2 and TRBJ2-3; TRBD1 is a possible D gene (6 bases). The CDR3 sequence is 15 residues long. Deletions cut 7 bases from V and 0 bases from J, with 14 bases between. Germline values: CDR1 SGHTA, CDR2 FQGNSA.

The chain uses TRBV7-8 and TRBJ2-3, with D hard to call. Germline V gene sequence: CDR1 SGHVS, CDR2 FQNEAQ. The CDR3 runs 13 residues. V shed 5 bases and J shed 2 bases, with 8 bases lying between them. Here the CDR3 reads CASSLRLTDTQYF. DNA of the CDR3: TGTGCCAGCAGCCTAAGACTCACAGATACGCAGTATTTT.

This clone has only one observation. The chain recombines TRBV6-5 with TRBJ2-1; possibly TRBD2 for D (6 bases). The CDR3 is made up of 14 amino acids. V dropped 4 bases and J dropped 6 bases, with 13 bases sitting between them. Germline CDR1 MNHEY, CDR2 SVGAGI. The CDR3 protein is CASSSTSLGNEQFF. The CDR3, as DNA: TGTGCCAGCAGTTCGACTAGTTTGGGCAATGAGCAGTTCTTC.

This clone was found a few times. One junction end does not reproduce the germline sequence, and a read error may be involved. This sample includes further DNA sequences coding for the same CDR3. The chain uses TRBV7-6 and TRBJ2-7; 8 bases agree with TRBD1. The CDR3 runs 13 residues. Germline CDR1 reads SGHVS; CDR2 reads FNYEAQ. As DNA, the CDR3 is TGCGCCAGCAGCCAAAGGACAGGGAGGGAGCAGTACTTC. Protein sequence: CASSQRTGREQYF.

The V and J genes are TRBV19 and TRBJ2-7; TRBD1 matches 8 bases. The V segment lost 7 bases and the J segment 0 bases; nucleotides outside the gene matches: 8. The CDR3 loop spans 15 amino acids. CDR1 is LNHDA and CDR2 is SQIVND in the germline V gene (reference sequence). CDR3: CASKAGQGSSYEQYF. The DNA for the CDR3 is TGTGCCAGTAAAGCCGGACAGGGAAGCTCCTACGAGCAGTACTTC.

The chain couples TRBV28 to TRBJ2-1, with 12 positions matching TRBD2. Looked up from germline, CDR1 is MDHEN and CDR2 is SYDVKM. CDR3 length equals 15 residues. V was pared by 7 bases and J by 7 bases, with 8 bases of the junction left unmatched. The CDR3 region is CASTHLAGGANEQFF. The CDR3 DNA is TGTGCCAGCACCCATCTAGCGGGAGGGGCGAATGAGCAGTTCTTC.

This chain links TRBV5-6 with TRBJ1-4; 7 bases match TRBD1. CDR3 size: 15 residues. With V trimmed by 3 bases and J by 6 bases, 8 bases remained unmatched. Germline lookup yields CDR1 SGHDT and CDR2 YYEEEE. CDR3 sequence reads: CASSSGGLVYEKLFF. CDR3 nucleotides: TGTGCCAGCAGCTCAGGGGGTTTGGTGTATGAAAAACTGTTTTTT.

The J gene is TRBJ2-5, the V gene TRBV5-6; D perhaps matches TRBD1 (5 bases). CDR3 length equals 15 residues. In germline, CDR1 is SGHDT, CDR2 YYEEEE. Trimming took 0 bases from V and 4 from J, leaving 13 bases between them. CDR3 amino acids: CASSLAAGKGETQYF. CDR3 bases: TGTGCCAGCAGCTTGGCGGCAGGGAAGGGAGAGACCCAGTACTTC. The complete variable domain, with remaining parts taken from reference TRBV5-6 and TRBJ2-5, reads DAGVTQSPTHLIKTRGQQVTLRCSPKSGHDTVSWYQQALGQGPQFIFQYYEEEERQRGNFPDRFSGHQFPNYSSELNVNALLLGDSALYLCASSLAAGKGETQYFGPGTRLLVL.

The chain combines TRBV7-5 with TRBJ2-7; the table gives TRBD2 as D, unverified against the DNA. TRBV7-5 is an annotated pseudogene. This CDR3 comprises 17 residues. CDR3 DNA: TGTGTCAGAAGCTTAGCCCCCCCGGGGCGGGAGAAGTACGAGCAGTACTTC. This gives the protein CVRSLAPPGREKYEQYF.